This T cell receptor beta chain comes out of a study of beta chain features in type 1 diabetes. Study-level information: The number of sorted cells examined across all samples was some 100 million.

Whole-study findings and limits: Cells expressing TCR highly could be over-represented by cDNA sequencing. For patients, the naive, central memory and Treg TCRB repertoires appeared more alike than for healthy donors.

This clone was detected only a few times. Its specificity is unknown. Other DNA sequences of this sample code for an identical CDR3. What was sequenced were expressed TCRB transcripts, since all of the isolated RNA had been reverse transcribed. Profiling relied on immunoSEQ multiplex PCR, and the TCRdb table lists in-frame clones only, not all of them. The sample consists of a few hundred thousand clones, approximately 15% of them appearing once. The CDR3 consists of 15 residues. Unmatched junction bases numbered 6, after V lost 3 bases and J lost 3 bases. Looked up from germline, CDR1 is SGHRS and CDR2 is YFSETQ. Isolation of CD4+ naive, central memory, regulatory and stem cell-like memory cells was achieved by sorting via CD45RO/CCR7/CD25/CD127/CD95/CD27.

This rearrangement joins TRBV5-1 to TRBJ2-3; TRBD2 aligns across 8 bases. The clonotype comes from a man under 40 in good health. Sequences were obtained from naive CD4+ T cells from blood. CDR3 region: CASSSIAGGTDTQYF. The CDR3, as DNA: TGCGCCAGCAGCTCCATCGCGGGAGGAACAGATACGCAGTATTTT.